One and the same sample provided the 16 T cell receptor beta chains below, sequenced in a study of T cell responses to AZD1222 COVID-19 vaccine. Measured with immunoSEQ multiplex PCR; TCRdb has only the in-frame clones, and not every one. The sample records approximately 150,000 clones, about 91% being singletons. This specimen consisted of peripheral blood, obtained 28 days after the second AZD1222 dose. These receptors were collected from an adult who received the AZD1222 COVID-19 vaccine.

V is TRBV19 and J is TRBJ2-2; no clear D gene. The germline V and J ends were trimmed by 2 bases and 5 bases, with 6 bases remaining between them. This CDR3 has 13 amino acids. Per germline, CDR1 LNHDA and CDR2 SQIVND (reference sequence). Written as DNA, the CDR3 is TGTGCCAGTAGTATATCCAGAACCGGGGAGCTGTTTTTT. This sequence encodes CASSISRTGELFF.

This clone came up a few times. The rearrangement links TRBV19 to TRBJ1-5; D unclear. CDR3 length: 13 amino acids. Trimming cost V 5 bases and J 6 bases, with 11 bases left between them. Per the germline V gene, CDR1 is LNHDA and CDR2 is SQIVND (reference sequence). The CDR3 is CASSQQKGQPQHF. DNA of the CDR3: TGTGCCAGTAGTCAACAAAAAGGTCAGCCCCAGCATTTT.

This clone has just a few counts. The chain employs TRBV6-1 and TRBJ2-5; D unresolved. Between the trimmed V and J ends, which lost 2 bases and 13 bases, there was a span of 14 bases. CDR1 is MNHNS, CDR2 SASEGT, per germline. This CDR3 is built from 12 residues. CDR3 sequence (DNA): TGTGCCAGCAGTGAATTCGTCAGCCCAGGGTACTTC. Its protein is CASSEFVSPGYF.

This chain links TRBV7-8 with TRBJ1-2; D gene uncertain. Trimming left V 0 bases short and J 5 bases short, with 10 bases between. This CDR3 comprises 14 residues. CDR1 and CDR2 (germline): SGHVS, FQNEAQ. CDR3 amino acids: CASSLAGREYGYTF. CDR3 bases: TGTGCCAGCAGCTTAGCTGGCAGAGAGTATGGCTACACCTTC.

The chain uses TRBV19 and TRBJ1-5; TRBD1 aligns across 12 bases. The length of the CDR3 is 14 residues. Germline V CDR1 and CDR2: LNHDA, SQIVND (reference sequence). V shed 6 bases and J 9 bases; nucleotides not matched to a gene: 6. The CDR3 loop is CASSPGQGAGPQHF. The CDR3 DNA follows: TGTGCCAGTAGCCCGGGACAGGGGGCCGGGCCCCAGCATTTT.

This clone was seen a handful of times. The chain is built from TRBV3-1 (or the pseudogene TRBV3-2) and TRBJ2-2, with 13 bases identical to TRBD2. The CDR3 spans 16 residues. Germline values: CDR1 LGHDT, CDR2 YNNKEL (reference sequence). With V trimmed by 4 bases and J by 4 bases, 3 bases remained unmatched. The CDR3 sequence is CASSPTSGGVTGELFF. CDR3 bases: TGTGCCAGCAGCCCCACTAGCGGGGGGGTCACCGGGGAGCTGTTTTTT.

This chain links TRBV30 with TRBJ1-2, with a tentative D call TRBD1 (5 bases). V lost 4 bases and J 8 bases, leaving 14 bases between the germline ends. This CDR3 contains 12 residues. The germline gives CDR1 GTSNPN, CDR2 SVGIG (reference sequence). The CDR3 coding sequence is TGTGCCTGGAACGGCGACGGGGGGGGCTACACCTTC. Its translation is CAWNGDGGGYTF.

This chain connects TRBV2 to TRBJ1-6; D unresolved. Germline V gives CDR1 SNHLY, CDR2 FYNNEI. This CDR3 contains 14 residues. V gave up 11 bases and J gave up 0 bases, with 11 bases separating them. CDR3 sequence (DNA): TGTGCCGGCGCGGACGGCTCCTATAATTCACCCCTCCACTTT. Protein sequence: CAGADGSYNSPLHF.

The chain employs TRBV6-5 and TRBJ1-1, with TRBD1 as a possible D gene (5 bases). Trimming left V 7 bases short and J 4 bases short, with 7 bases between. Germline assignment: CDR1 MNHEY and CDR2 SVGAGI. The CDR3 has 11 residues. The CDR3 spells CASKGSTEAFF. The CDR3 DNA is TGTGCCAGCAAGGGGAGCACTGAAGCTTTCTTT.

The V call is TRBV5-6, the J call TRBJ1-2, with D unclear. CDR1 and CDR2 from the germline V gene are SGHDT and YYEEEE. The CDR3 is 13 residues long. V lost 5 bases, J lost 2 bases, and 10 bases lay in between. This CDR3 reads CASSYGRNYGYTF. The CDR3 DNA is TGTGCCAGCAGTTACGGACGGAACTATGGCTACACCTTC.

The V gene is TRBV30, the J gene TRBJ1-4; 7 nucleotides align to TRBD1. The CDR3 extends over 14 amino acids. Trimming cost V 0 bases and J 8 bases; bases outside gene matches: 6. CDR1 is GTSNPN and CDR2 is SVGIG in the germline V gene (reference sequence). The CDR3 DNA reads as TGTGCCTGGAGTGTACCGGGACAGATGGAAAAACTGTTTTTT. It translates to CAWSVPGQMEKLFF.

CDR3 residues: CASSSRLASDTGELFF. CDR3 sequence (DNA): TGTGCCAGCAGCTCCAGACTAGCGTCCGACACCGGGGAGCTGTTTTTT. The chain employs TRBV5-4 and TRBJ2-2, with 8 bases lining up with TRBD2. Looked up from germline, CDR1 is SGHNT and CDR2 is YYREEE (reference sequence). The CDR3 has 16 residues. Losses at the gene ends were 3 bases for V and 3 bases for J; bases not matched to a gene: 7.

The chain has TRBV3-1 (or the pseudogene TRBV3-2) and TRBJ1-2; D ambiguous. Germline loops: CDR1 LGHDT, CDR2 YNNKEL (reference sequence). The V end was cut by 0 bases, the J end by 7 bases, with 12 bases between. CDR3 length: 14 residues. This CDR3 is CASSQEEWAGGYTF. CDR3 DNA sequence: TGTGCCAGCAGCCAAGAGGAGTGGGCGGGTGGCTACACCTTC.

The chain employs TRBV11-3 and TRBJ2-1, with D perhaps being TRBD1 or TRBD2 (6 bases each). The CDR3 extends over 15 amino acids. V gave up 5 bases and J gave up 5 bases, with 16 bases separating them. The germline V gene encodes CDR1 SGHNT and CDR2 YENEEA. CDR3 in amino acids: CASSPGGLGHNEQFF. CDR3 bases: TGTGCCAGCAGCCCCGGGGGCTTGGGGCACAATGAGCAGTTCTTC.

This rearrangement joins TRBV9 to TRBJ2-7; TRBD1 or TRBD2 may be the D gene (7 bases each). Per the germline V gene, CDR1 is SGDLS and CDR2 is YYNGEE. The CDR3 runs 14 residues. The ends were cut back, 4 bases at V and 7 bases at J, with 18 bases in the middle. CDR3 region: CASSQTGTAGEQYF. The CDR3 DNA is TGTGCCAGCAGCCAAACCGGGACAGCGGGAGAGCAGTACTTC.

This chain uses TRBV15 with TRBJ2-4, with D possibly TRBD2 on 7 matching bases. The length of the CDR3 is 18 residues. Germline CDR1 and CDR2: LNHNV and YYDKDF (reference sequence). Trimming pared 0 bases from V and 3 bases from J, leaving 18 bases between. The chain's CDR3 is CATSRDWGGPADKNIQYF. The CDR3 DNA follows: TGTGCCACCAGCAGAGATTGGGGGGGGCCAGCGGACAAAAACATTCAGTACTTC.